One TCR beta chain is described in this entry. What it binds is unknown. This specimen belongs to a study of shared clonotypes between healthy human individuals. Findings and caveats of the study: Non-shared clonotypes had lower generation probabilities than those shared by all four donors. The authors sampled blood alone, and tissue repertoires likely differ.

The CDR3 sequence is 12 residues long. Trimming cost V 7 bases and J 4 bases, with 10 bases left between them. Germline CDR1 reads MDHEN; CDR2 reads SYDVKM. TCRdb's table, derived via immunoSEQ multiplex PCR, lists solely in-frame clones and lacks some. The table has over 2 million clones, about 90% seen once. Splitting the CD4+ cells yielded a CD45RA+ naive subset and a CD45RA-negative memory subset. Sequencing was carried out using naive CD4+ T cells from PBMCs. Documented subset: CD45RA+ positively selected. The receptor comes from a man aged 18 to 29 in good health. Some clones in this sample may be carry-over from other donors' samples. The rearrangement links TRBV28 to TRBJ1-1, with D unresolved. CDR3 sequence reads: CASNERFTEAFF. CDR3 coding DNA: TGTGCCAGCAATGAGCGATTCACTGAAGCTTTCTTT.